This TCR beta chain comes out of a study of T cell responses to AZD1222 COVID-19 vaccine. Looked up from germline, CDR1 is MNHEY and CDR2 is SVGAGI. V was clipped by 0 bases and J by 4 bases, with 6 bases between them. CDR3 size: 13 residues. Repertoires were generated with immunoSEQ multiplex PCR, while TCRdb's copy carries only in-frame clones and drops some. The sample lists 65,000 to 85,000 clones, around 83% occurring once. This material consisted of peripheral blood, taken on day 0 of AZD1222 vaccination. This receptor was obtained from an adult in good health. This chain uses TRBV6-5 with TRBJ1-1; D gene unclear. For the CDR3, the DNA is TGTGCCAGCAGTTACTCGAGGGCCACTGAAGCTTTCTTT. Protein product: CASSYSRATEAFF.